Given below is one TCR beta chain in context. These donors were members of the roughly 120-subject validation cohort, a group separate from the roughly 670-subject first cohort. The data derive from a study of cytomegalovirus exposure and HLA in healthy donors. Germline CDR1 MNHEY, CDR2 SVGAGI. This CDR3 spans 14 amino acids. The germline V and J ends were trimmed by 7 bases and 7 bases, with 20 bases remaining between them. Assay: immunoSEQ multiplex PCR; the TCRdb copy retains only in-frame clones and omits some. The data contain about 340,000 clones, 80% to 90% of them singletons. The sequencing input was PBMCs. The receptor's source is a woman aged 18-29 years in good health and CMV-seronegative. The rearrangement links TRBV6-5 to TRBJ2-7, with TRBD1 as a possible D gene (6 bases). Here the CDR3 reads CASTGVVPPTEQYF. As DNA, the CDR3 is TGTGCCAGCACAGGGGTAGTGCCTCCTACGGAGCAGTACTTC.